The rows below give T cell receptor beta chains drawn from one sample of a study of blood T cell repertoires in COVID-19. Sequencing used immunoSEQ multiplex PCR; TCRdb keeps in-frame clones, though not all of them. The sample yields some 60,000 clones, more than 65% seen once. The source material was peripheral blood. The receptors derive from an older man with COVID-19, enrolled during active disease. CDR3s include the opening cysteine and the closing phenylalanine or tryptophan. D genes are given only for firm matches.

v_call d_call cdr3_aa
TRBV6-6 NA CASSYSNRRSGEAQHF
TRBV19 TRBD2 CASSINLAGAETQYF
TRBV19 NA CASSPHQAPPFF
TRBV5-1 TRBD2 CASNPSGGAPEYF
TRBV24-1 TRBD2 CATSDLGLAGGPNTGELFF
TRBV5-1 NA CASSLEPTGQNTEAFF
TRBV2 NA CASIGQYNSPLHF
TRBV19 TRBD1 CASSTHRQGGSTFF
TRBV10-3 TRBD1 CAIRVTGGMNTEAFF
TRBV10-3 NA CAISESTSTDTQYF
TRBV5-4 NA CASRDDIGSSYEQYF
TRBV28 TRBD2 CASIPRSLAGGPGTDTQYF
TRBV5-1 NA CASSLAPGNTEAFF
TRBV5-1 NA CASSLAGTNEKLFF
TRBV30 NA CAWSLGRGYTF
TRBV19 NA CASSIEGGREETQYF
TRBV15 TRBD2 CATSREAGGYNEQFF
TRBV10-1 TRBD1 CASSEGDRYHEQYF
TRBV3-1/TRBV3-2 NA CASTPQSGYNEQFF
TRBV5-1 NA CASSLRAGYEQYF
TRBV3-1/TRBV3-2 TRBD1 CASSQKTGSAEQYF
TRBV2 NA CASSEGTSYNEQFF
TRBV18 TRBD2 CASSPPSPGGRTDTQYF
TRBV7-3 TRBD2 CASSQSGLGEETQYF
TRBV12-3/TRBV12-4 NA CASSAQGNSPLHF
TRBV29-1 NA CSVELAVSSYEQYF
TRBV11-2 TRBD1 CASSSRGQGPAGNTIYF
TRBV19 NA CASRTHRVGRTNEKLFF
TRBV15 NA CATSRDRRARTDTQYF
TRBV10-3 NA CAISATQETQYF
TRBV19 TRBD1 CASRIQGASTGELFF
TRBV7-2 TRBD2 CASRLGGTLQETQYF
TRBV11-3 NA CASKPGAGANTGELFF
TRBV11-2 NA CASSPRGLLNTEAFF
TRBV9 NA CASSVSPNSPLHF
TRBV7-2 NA CASSGRQHSPLHF
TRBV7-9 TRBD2 CASSWRVAGANTGELFF
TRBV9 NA CASSLRLSPASGYTF
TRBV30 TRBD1 CAWRTGGTGELFF
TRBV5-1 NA CASSSSLRTNTEAFF
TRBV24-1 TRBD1 CATSDQSGTGGNGELFF
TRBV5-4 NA CASSLRRGREETQYF